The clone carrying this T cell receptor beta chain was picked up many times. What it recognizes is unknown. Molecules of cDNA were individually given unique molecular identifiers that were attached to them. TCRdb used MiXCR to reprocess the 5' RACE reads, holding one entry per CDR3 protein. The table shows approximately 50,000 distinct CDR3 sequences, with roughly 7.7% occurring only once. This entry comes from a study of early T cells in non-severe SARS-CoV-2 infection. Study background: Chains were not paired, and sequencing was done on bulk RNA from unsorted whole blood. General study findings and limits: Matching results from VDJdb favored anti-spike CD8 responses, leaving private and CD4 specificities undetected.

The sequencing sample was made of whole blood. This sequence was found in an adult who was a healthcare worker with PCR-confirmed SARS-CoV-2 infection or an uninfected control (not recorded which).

CDR3 residues: CASSSRDSGRNTIYF. CDR3 sequence (DNA): TGTGCCAGCAGCAGCCGGGACAGTGGCAGGAACACCATATATTTT. The V call is TRBV5-4, the J call TRBJ1-3; TRBD1 matches at 7 bases. J was trimmed by 7 bases and V by 4 bases; bases with no gene match: 11. The CDR3 has 15 residues. CDR1 is SGHNT, CDR2 YYREEE, per germline (reference sequence).